Listed here are 16 T cell receptor beta chains from one sample, sequenced in a study of shared clonotypes between healthy human individuals. The repertoire was sequenced with immunoSEQ multiplex PCR; TCRdb's copy has only in-frame clones and lacks some. The table shows 740,000 or so clones, with 55% to 85% occurring only once. Sequencing was carried out using memory CD4+ T cells sorted from blood. Noted subset: CD45RA-negative fraction. These receptors all come from a woman between 25 and 40 years old in good health.

This clone has just a few counts. J is TRBJ2-7 and V is TRBV10-2; TRBD2 agrees at 12 bases. The CDR3 contains 14 residues. With V trimmed by 5 bases and J by 9 bases, 8 bases remained unmatched. Germline lookup yields CDR1 WSHSY and CDR2 SAAADI. The CDR3 is CASSPTSGRTAQYF. The DNA for the CDR3 is TGCGCCAGCAGTCCGACTAGCGGGAGAACAGCGCAGTACTTC.

This clone occurred a few times. The CDR3: CASSLGGNTIYF. CDR3 sequence (DNA): TGTGCCAGCAGCTTAGGTGGAAACACCATATATTTT. The chain joins TRBV7-8 to TRBJ1-3; D remains ambiguous. CDR3 length: 12 residues. CDR1 and CDR2 (germline): SGHVS, FQNEAQ. V shed 1 base and J shed 3 bases, with 1 base lying between them.

V gene TRBV14 combines with J gene TRBJ1-2; 7 nucleotides agree with TRBD1. This CDR3 region has 16 residues. Germline lookup yields CDR1 SGHDN and CDR2 FVKESK. J was trimmed by 3 bases and V by 1 base; bases with no gene match: 8. CDR3 loop: CASSQAYRGGDYGYTF. The CDR3 DNA is TGTGCCAGCAGCCAAGCTTACAGGGGAGGCGACTATGGCTACACCTTC.

The chain combines TRBV21-1 with TRBJ2-1; the table's D call of TRBD2 was not tested on the DNA. TRBV21-1 is given as a pseudogene. The CDR3 loop spans 15 amino acids. For the CDR3, the DNA is TGTGCCAGCAGTGGGGGTCGGGAGGGCCTCCATGAGCAGTTCTTC. The encoded protein is CASSGGREGLHEQFF.

Worth noting for this clone: The sample contains more than one DNA sequence encoding this CDR3. The rearrangement joins TRBV19 to TRBJ1-1; no definite D call. CDR3 length equals 11 residues. Trimming removed 6 bases from V and 5 bases from J, with 7 bases in between. The germline CDR1 and CDR2 sequences are LNHDA and SQIVND (reference sequence). As DNA, the CDR3 is TGTGCCAGTAGAGGGCCAACTGAAGCTTTCTTT. Protein product: CASRGPTEAFF.

This sequence joins TRBV12-5 and TRBJ2-5, with D maybe TRBD1 (5 bases). Germline V gives CDR1 LGHNT, CDR2 FRNRAP. CDR3 length equals 13 residues. Trimming removed 1 base at V and 3 bases at J, with 6 bases between. The CDR3 nucleotides are TGTGCTAGTGGTTTGGGACAGAAAGAGACCCAGTACTTC. Translating gives CASGLGQKETQYF. Full variable domain (outside the CDR3, taken from reference TRBV12-5 and TRBJ2-5): DARVTQTPRHKVTEMGQEVTMRCQPILGHNTVFWYRQTMMQGLELLAYFRNRAPLDDSGMPKDRFSAEMPDATLATLKIQPSEPRDSAVYFCASGLGQKETQYFGPGTRLLVL.

This clone showed up just a few times. The same CDR3 can be traced to other DNA sequences in this sample. The chain couples TRBV5-6 to TRBJ1-5, with D hard to call. Deletions cut 2 bases from V and 4 bases from J, with 7 bases between. The CDR3 spans 13 residues. Germline V gene data show CDR1 as SGHDT and CDR2 as YYEEEE. The CDR3 coding sequence is TGTGCCAGCAGCTTTGGAGGTAATCAGCCCCAGCATTTT. Its translation: CASSFGGNQPQHF. The full variable domain, completed using reference TRBV5-6 and TRBJ1-5, is DAGVTQSPTHLIKTRGQQVTLRCSPKSGHDTVSWYQQALGQGPQFIFQYYEEEERQRGNFPDRFSGHQFPNYSSELNVNALLLGDSALYLCASSFGGNQPQHFGDGTRLSIL.

The chain has TRBV7-2 and TRBJ2-7; 11 bases are shared with TRBD2. The germline V gene has CDR1 SGHTA and CDR2 FQGNSA. The trim removed 5 bases at V and 0 bases at J, leaving 3 bases unmatched. The CDR3 consists of 15 residues. In DNA, the CDR3 is TGTGCCAGCAGCCCGGGACTAGCGGACTCCTACGAGCAGTACTTC. This codes for CASSPGLADSYEQYF.

The J gene is TRBJ1-3, the V gene TRBV6-1; D is perhaps TRBD1 (6 bases). The CDR3 consists of 14 residues. CDR1 is MNHNS and CDR2 is SASEGT in the germline V gene. Deletions cut 7 bases from V and 4 bases from J, with 14 bases between. The CDR3 loop reads CASTIRTAGNTIYF. CDR3 DNA: TGTGCCAGCACCATAAGGACAGCGGGAAACACCATATATTTT.

This CDR3 is CASKRDRGTGELFF. In DNA form, the CDR3 reads TGTGCCAGCAAGCGGGACAGGGGAACCGGGGAGCTGTTTTTT. The rearrangement joins TRBV2 to TRBJ2-2; 10 bases fit TRBD1. The CDR3 is made up of 14 amino acids. J gave up 5 bases and V 7 bases, and 4 bases lay outside the gene matches. Looked up from germline, CDR1 is SNHLY and CDR2 is FYNNEI.

Only a few counts were recorded for this clone. V and J are TRBV28 and TRBJ2-7; D possibly corresponds to TRBD2 (6 bases). Looked up from germline, CDR1 is MDHEN and CDR2 is SYDVKM. This CDR3 is built from 13 residues. V lost 7 bases and J 5 bases, leaving 15 bases between the germline ends. The CDR3: CASTGAGLHEQYF. The CDR3 DNA follows: TGTGCCAGCACCGGAGCGGGTCTCCACGAGCAGTACTTC.

J is TRBJ2-7 and V is TRBV11-2; 9 nucleotides line up with TRBD2. After removal of 5 bases from V and 2 bases from J, the junction contained 7 bases not matched to a gene. The germline gives CDR1 SGHAT, CDR2 FQNNGV. This CDR3 contains 15 residues. The CDR3 DNA follows: TGTGCCAGCAGCCCCGTACTAGCGGGCACCTACGAGCAGTACTTC. Translation: CASSPVLAGTYEQYF.

V gene TRBV5-1 combines with J gene TRBJ1-4; TRBD1 matches 7 bases. The CDR3 is 16 amino acids. Germline trimming cut 4 bases from V and 7 bases from J; bases unmatched to any gene: 13. Looked up from germline, CDR1 is SGHRS and CDR2 is YFSETQ. The CDR3 region is CASSGGTAGPVEKLFF. The CDR3 DNA sequence: TGCGCCAGCAGCGGGGGGACAGCGGGCCCCGTTGAAAAACTGTTTTTT.

To note about this clone: Other DNA sequences from this sample encode an identical CDR3 as well. The chain links TRBV29-1 to TRBJ2-1; D is unclear. Germline V gene lookup returns CDR1 SQVTM and CDR2 ANQGSEA. This CDR3 has 10 amino acids. V was shortened by 4 bases and J by 8 bases, with 6 bases between the two germline ends. The CDR3 nucleotides are TGCAGCGTTGGAAGTTATGAGCAGTTCTTC. Protein: CSVGSYEQFF.

This clone was seen only a few times. The chain joins TRBV4-1 to TRBJ2-7; TRBD2 aligns across 10 bases. CDR1 is MGHRA, CDR2 YSYEKL, per germline. This CDR3 is 17 amino acids long. Losses at the gene ends were 1 base for V and 3 bases for J; bases not matched to a gene: 9. CDR3 DNA: TGCGCCAGCAGCCAAGGCGCGCTGGTAGCGGGAGGCTACGAGCAGTACTTC. Its protein is CASSQGALVAGGYEQYF.

In its sample, this clone was seen many times. The rearrangement uses TRBV5-1 and TRBJ1-1; TRBD1 matches at 8 bases. The CDR3 loop spans 15 amino acids. CDR1 and CDR2 from the germline V gene are SGHRS and YFSETQ. Trimming took 3 bases from V and 4 from J; bases not matched to a gene: 8. This CDR3 reads CASSSRQGSGTEAFF. The DNA for the CDR3 is TGCGCCAGCAGCTCCCGACAGGGGTCGGGCACTGAAGCTTTCTTT.